This T cell receptor beta chain was sequenced in a study of T cell responses to AZD1222 COVID-19 vaccine. About this clone itself: The antigen remains unidentified.

The method was immunoSEQ multiplex PCR; TCRdb's version includes in-frame clones alone and lacks a portion of them. Among 90,000 to 100,000 clones listed, about 85% were seen once. Study-level results: Two AZD1222 doses significantly raised spike-specific TCR breadth and depth over controls. Vaccine-associated CD4 TCRs ranged over spike, dominating at 160-218 and 743-854. Clonal diversity was possibly underestimated, and the donors were mostly white British, with more females. Repertoires were collected only later (after the peak T cell response had occurred).

Germline loops: CDR1 SGHRS, CDR2 YFSETQ. V was trimmed by 0 bases and J by 2 bases, leaving 17 bases between them. There are 17 residues in the CDR3. This chain uses TRBV5-1 with TRBJ1-2; D may be TRBD1 (5 bases). This clonotype was obtained from an adult in good health. The sequences come from peripheral blood, collected on day 0 of AZD1222 vaccination. DNA of the CDR3: TGCGCCAGCAGCTTGGCGATGCAGGGACCGCCGAACTATGGCTACACCTTC. It yields the protein CASSLAMQGPPNYGYTF.